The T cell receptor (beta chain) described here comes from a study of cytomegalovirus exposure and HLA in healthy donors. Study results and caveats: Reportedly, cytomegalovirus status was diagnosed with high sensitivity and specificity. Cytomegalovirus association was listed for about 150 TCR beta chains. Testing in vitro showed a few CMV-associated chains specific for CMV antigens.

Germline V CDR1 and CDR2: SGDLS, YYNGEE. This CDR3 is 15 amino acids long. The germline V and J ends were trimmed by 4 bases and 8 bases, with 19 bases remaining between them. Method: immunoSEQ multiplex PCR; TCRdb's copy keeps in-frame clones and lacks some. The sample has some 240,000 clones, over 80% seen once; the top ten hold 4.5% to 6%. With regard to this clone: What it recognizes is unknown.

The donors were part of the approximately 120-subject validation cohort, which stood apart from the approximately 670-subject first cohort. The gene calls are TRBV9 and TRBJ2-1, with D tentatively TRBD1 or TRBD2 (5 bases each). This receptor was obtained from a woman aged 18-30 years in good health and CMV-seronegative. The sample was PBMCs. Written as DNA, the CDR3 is TGTGCCAGCAGCACAGACGGGACCGGATGGGATGAGCAGTTCTTC. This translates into CASSTDGTGWDEQFF.